The clone carrying this T cell receptor beta chain was counted at least ten times. Its antigen remains unidentified. The data derive from a study of T cell repertoires in cytomegalovirus infection. Study results and limitations: The study identified carriers of CMV plus the relevant HLA from cumulative public TCR beta family frequency.

The CDR3 consists of 14 residues. The germline gives CDR1 SGHTA, CDR2 FQGNSA. V gave up 4 bases and J gave up 4 bases; unmatched junction bases: 6. TCRdb recomputed calls from the reads with MiXCR, one row per CDR3 protein. The sample carries 90,000 to 130,000 distinct CDR3 sequences, around 9.1% recorded once. The receptor was derived from a human donor in good health (CMV status not recorded). Some clones in this sample may be carry-over from other donors' samples. The V and J genes are TRBV7-2 and TRBJ1-1, with 7 bases lining up with TRBD1. Sequencing was carried out using PBMCs, sequenced either directly or after in vitro stimulation (not recorded which). The CDR3 loop reads CASSSGGVGTEAFF. In DNA, the CDR3 is TGTGCCAGCAGCTCAGGGGGAGTAGGCACTGAAGCTTTCTTT. The full variable domain, in which reference TRBV7-2 and TRBJ1-1 provide the parts outside the CDR3, is GAGVSQSPSNKVTEKGKDVELRCDPISGHTALYWYRQSLGQGLEFLIYFQGNSAPDKSGLPSDRFSAERTGGSVSTLTIQRTQQEDSAVYLCASSSGGVGTEAFFGQGTRLTVV.